What follows are 22 T cell receptor beta chains derived from one specimen sequenced in a study of blood T cell repertoires in COVID-19. Using immunoSEQ multiplex PCR, the repertoire was profiled, and TCRdb retains in-frame clones only, with some absent. The sample yields approximately 190,000 clones, about 81% seen once. Sequencing used peripheral blood. These receptors were obtained from a woman in her fifties or sixties with COVID-19, enrolled during active disease.

This chain uses TRBV11-2 with TRBJ2-5, with D perhaps TRBD2 (6 bases). Germline V gene sequence: CDR1 SGHAT, CDR2 FQNNGV. CDR3 length equals 15 residues. The V and J ends lost 5 bases and 2 bases respectively, with 15 bases between them. CDR3 sequence reads: CASSRPGLDQETQYF. The CDR3 DNA reads as TGTGCCAGCAGCCGACCGGGACTCGATCAAGAGACCCAGTACTTC.

The chain joins TRBV18 to TRBJ2-2; the match to TRBD2 covers 12 bases. With 2 bases clipped from V and 6 bases from J, the junction kept 4 bases outside the gene matches. The CDR3 has 16 amino acids. The germline CDR1 and CDR2 sequences are KGHSH and LQKENI. CDR3 in DNA: TGTGCCAGCTCACCATCGACTAGCGGGAGTGCCGGGGAGCTGTTTTTT. It is translated as CASSPSTSGSAGELFF.

The gene calls are TRBV6-5 and TRBJ2-7, with D perhaps TRBD2 (5 bases). Trimming took off 6 bases at V and 6 bases at J, with 18 bases between the two ends. Germline CDR1 and CDR2: MNHEY and SVGAGI. The CDR3 covers 14 residues. The DNA for the CDR3 is TGTGCCAGCAGACGCGGTCAGCTAGCCGGCGAGCAGTACGTC. Translating it yields CASRRGQLAGEQYV.

The V and J genes are TRBV5-1 and TRBJ1-1; D is undetermined. CDR3 length: 16 residues. CDR1 is SGHRS, CDR2 YFSETQ, per germline. Trimming shortened V by 0 bases and J by 0 bases, and 12 bases separated the two germline ends. The DNA of the CDR3 is TGCGCCAGCAGCTTGGGGCAAAACCTTATGAACACTGAAGCTTTCTTT. Translation gives CASSLGQNLMNTEAFF.

This chain joins TRBV19 and TRBJ2-3, with TRBD1 matching 7 bases. CDR1 LNHDA and CDR2 SQIVND come from the germline V gene (reference sequence). The CDR3 loop spans 15 amino acids. V was clipped by 5 bases and J by 0 bases; unmatched bases: 5. Here the CDR3 reads CASSQGQPSTDTQYF. The CDR3 nucleotides read TGTGCCAGTAGTCAGGGACAGCCTAGCACAGATACGCAGTATTTT.

The rearrangement links TRBV19 to TRBJ1-5; 7 nucleotides align to TRBD1. This CDR3 has 13 amino acids. After removal of 7 bases from V and 4 bases from J, the junction contained 4 bases not matched to a gene. The V gene's germline CDR1 is LNHDA and CDR2 SQIVND (reference sequence). CDR3 sequence: CASKATGNQPQHF. Written as DNA, the CDR3 is TGTGCCAGTAAGGCGACAGGGAATCAGCCCCAGCATTTT.

This chain joins TRBV7-2 and TRBJ1-6, with unresolved D. Trimming shortened V by 0 bases and J by 14 bases, and 8 bases separated the two germline ends. Germline-derived CDR1 and CDR2 are SGHTA and FQGNSA. This CDR3 has 12 amino acids. DNA for the CDR3: TGTGCCAGCAGCTTAGCGCGGGCGTCCCTCCACTTT. It is translated as CASSLARASLHF.

The chain links TRBV3-1 (or the pseudogene TRBV3-2) to TRBJ1-1; maybe TRBD1 (5 bases). Between the trimmed V and J ends, which lost 0 bases and 6 bases, there was a span of 11 bases. Germline CDR1 and CDR2: LGHDT and YNNKEL (reference sequence). The CDR3 covers 14 residues. CDR3 sequence: CASSQELAGAEAFF. CDR3 coding DNA: TGTGCCAGCAGCCAAGAATTAGCGGGGGCTGAAGCTTTCTTT.

J is TRBJ2-3 and V is TRBV9, with 8 bases fitting TRBD2. V lost 1 base, J lost 6 bases, and 10 bases stayed unmatched. Germline-derived CDR1 and CDR2 are SGDLS and YYNGEE. CDR3 length: 16 residues. CDR3 sequence (DNA): TGTGCCAGCAGCGTATTGGGGCGGGGGGCCGGCGATACGCAGTATTTT. It encodes CASSVLGRGAGDTQYF.

V and J are TRBV28 and TRBJ1-2; D is possibly TRBD1 (5 bases). V was cut by 8 bases and J by 0 bases, with 10 bases left in between. The CDR3 consists of 13 residues. Germline V gives CDR1 MDHEN, CDR2 SYDVKM. The CDR3 DNA follows: TGTGCCAGCGCGGGGGGAGCTAACTATGGCTACACCTTC. Translating gives CASAGGANYGYTF.

The V call is TRBV6-6, the J call TRBJ1-4; the D is unclear. The length of the CDR3 is 12 residues. V lost 5 bases and J lost 8, with 9 bases in between. From germline, CDR1 is MNHNY and CDR2 SVGAGI (reference sequence). CDR3 in DNA: TGTGCCAGCAGTCGTCGCGTAGAAAAACTGTTTTTT. Its translation is CASSRRVEKLFF.

This sequence joins TRBV28 and TRBJ2-7, with TRBD1 identical over 7 bases. The CDR3 runs 14 residues. V lost 6 bases to trimming and J lost 3 bases; unmatched junction nucleotides: 8. Germline V gene lookup returns CDR1 MDHEN and CDR2 SYDVKM. CDR3 sequence (DNA): TGTGCCAGCAGACCCGGAGACAGGGACTACGAGCAGTACGTC. The encoded protein is CASRPGDRDYEQYV.

In nucleotides, the CDR3 is TGTGCCAGCAGCCAAAGGGTTGGGACAGTTGAGACCCAGTACTTC. Residues: CASSQRVGTVETQYF. The V and J genes are TRBV7-9 and TRBJ2-5; 7 bases are shared with TRBD1. The length of the CDR3 is 15 residues. CDR1 is SEHNR and CDR2 is FQNEAQ in the germline V gene (reference sequence). V was pared by 5 bases and J by 5 bases, with 11 bases of the junction left unmatched.

The gene calls are TRBV5-3 and TRBJ1-4; 7 bases are shared with TRBD1. TRBV5-3 is marked as an open reading frame, function uncertain. This CDR3 spans 16 amino acids. With V trimmed by 0 bases and J by 7 bases, 9 bases remained unmatched. The chain's CDR3 is CARSLGLQGPLEKLFF. In DNA form, the CDR3 reads TGTGCCAGAAGCTTGGGGTTACAGGGGCCCCTTGAAAAACTGTTTTTT.

The gene calls are TRBV4-1 and TRBJ2-7, with 10 bases matching TRBD1. The V gene end was trimmed by 4 bases and the J gene end by 5 bases; junction bases not matched to a gene: 14. The CDR3 loop spans 17 amino acids. Germline CDR1 and CDR2: MGHRA and YSYEKL. The CDR3 protein is CASSRVRPGQGFNEQYV. CDR3 coding DNA: TGCGCCAGCAGCCGTGTACGACCGGGACAGGGGTTTAACGAGCAGTACGTC.

The rearrangement uses TRBV6-5 and TRBJ1-1, with D perhaps TRBD1 (5 bases). Germline lookup yields CDR1 MNHEY and CDR2 SVGAGI. V was cut by 5 bases and J by 2 bases, with 9 bases left in between. The CDR3 has 13 residues. CDR3 sequence reads: CASSRDSNTEAFF. The CDR3 DNA reads TGTGCCAGCAGTCGAGACAGCAACACTGAAGCTTTCTTT.

The genes are TRBV29-1 and TRBJ1-3, with 9 bases fitting TRBD1. The V segment lost 8 bases and the J segment 2 bases; nucleotides outside the gene matches: 4. The length of the CDR3 is 13 residues. CDR1 is SQVTM and CDR2 is ANQGSEA in the germline V gene. Written as DNA, the CDR3 is TGCAGCTTCAGGACAGGGGCTGGAAACACCATATATTTT. Its translation: CSFRTGAGNTIYF.

The chain recombines TRBV7-2 with TRBJ1-6, with D perhaps matching TRBD1 (6 bases). The CDR3 runs 14 residues. Looked up from germline, CDR1 is SGHTA and CDR2 is FQGNSA. Trimming took 5 bases from V and 10 from J, leaving 15 bases between them. CDR3 region: CASSTRTVRSPLHF. The CDR3 region has the DNA TGTGCCAGCAGCACCCGGACAGTCAGGTCACCCCTCCACTTT.

The chain couples TRBV4-3 to TRBJ2-4; D is perhaps TRBD2 (6 bases). The CDR3 extends over 17 amino acids. Germline lookup yields CDR1 LGHNA and CDR2 YSLEER. Trimming removed 0 bases from V and 3 bases from J, with 15 bases in between. The CDR3 region has the DNA TGCGCCAGCAGCCAAGATCACTCGGGGGTTGGCAAAAACATTCAGTACTTC. This sequence encodes CASSQDHSGVGKNIQYF.

The CDR3 here is CASSSWASFEDTQYF. The CDR3 nucleotides are TGCGCCAGCAGCTCTTGGGCGTCGTTCGAGGATACGCAGTATTTT. This sequence joins TRBV5-1 and TRBJ2-3; the D is unclear. There are 15 residues in the CDR3. V lost 3 bases, J lost 6 bases, and 17 bases lay in between. Germline loops: CDR1 SGHRS, CDR2 YFSETQ. Filled out from reference TRBV5-1 and TRBJ2-3, the complete variable domain reads KAGVTQTPRYLIKTRGQQVTLSCSPISGHRSVSWYQQTPGQGLQFLFEYFSETQRNKGNFPGRFSGRQFSNSRSEMNVSTLELGDSALYLCASSSWASFEDTQYFGPGTRLTVL.

The CDR3 sequence: CASSEYSATNEKLFF. CDR3 nucleotide sequence: TGTGCCAGCTCCGAGTACTCTGCAACTAATGAAAAACTGTTTTTT. The chain recombines TRBV18 with TRBJ1-4; no clear D gene. Trimming removed 6 bases from V and 0 bases from J, with 11 bases in between. Looked up from germline, CDR1 is KGHSH and CDR2 is LQKENI. The length of the CDR3 is 15 residues.

This chain connects TRBV20-1 to TRBJ2-3, with D possibly being TRBD1 (6 bases). The CDR3 loop spans 14 amino acids. Germline V lookup: CDR1 DFQATT, CDR2 SNEGSKA (reference sequence). V was pared by 3 bases and J by 1 base, with 11 bases between. The CDR3 reads CSASGQIGTDTQYF. In DNA, the CDR3 is TGCAGTGCTAGTGGACAGATAGGCACAGATACGCAGTATTTT.